The clone carrying this T cell receptor beta chain was counted many times. Its specificity is unknown. Template switching by 5'RACE produced TCR cDNA, adding a universal primer site and UMIs. Via MiXCR, TCRdb re-called the 5' RACE reads, giving one row per CDR3 protein. The profile shows 250,000 to 300,000 distinct CDR3 sequences, over 10% of them singletons. This entry comes from a study of T cells after yellow fever vaccination. Study-level information: Libraries from low-cell-number fractions were prepared with the SMART-Seq v4 Ultra Low Input RNA kit.

V gave up 0 bases and J gave up 8 bases, with 7 bases separating them. This CDR3 comprises 13 residues. In germline, CDR1 is LGHNA, CDR2 YNFKEQ. Broader study findings: Booster samples showed a return of most primary-vaccination clones (about 96% CD4, about 87% CD8). The bulk population could contribute abundant contaminating clonotypes to FACS-sorted repertoires.

The source was CD4+ T cells sorted from PBMCs, collected 45 days after the yellow fever booster vaccination. The receptor was isolated from a man aged 25 to 40 who received the YFV17D yellow fever vaccine. The chain combines TRBV4-2 with TRBJ2-2; D unresolved. CDR3 DNA sequence: TGTGCCAGCAGCCAAGAGTCTCGGGGGGAGCTGTTTTTT. Translated: CASSQESRGELFF.